This T cell receptor (beta chain) was found in a study of beta chain features in type 1 diabetes. Study as a whole: Sorted cells, some 110 million in number, were examined across all samples.

Populations obtained by sorting all exceeded 95% purity. What was sequenced were expressed TCRB transcripts, since all of the isolated RNA had been reverse transcribed. Profiled with immunoSEQ multiplex PCR; TCRdb holds only in-frame clones, not every one. The repertoire includes 680,000 or so clones, around a sixth of them detected once, and around 0.095% sits in the top ten. The CDR3 consists of 13 residues. Looked up from germline, CDR1 is SGHAT and CDR2 is FQDESV (reference sequence). Trimming took off 3 bases at V and 9 bases at J, with 14 bases between the two ends. Overall study results and limits: Sequencing used cDNA, and cells with high TCR expression could therefore be over-represented.

This clone was seen only a few times. Its specificity is not known. The rearrangement joins TRBV11-1 to TRBJ2-5; D not resolved. What was sequenced was naive CD4+ T cells from blood. This receptor was obtained from a man aged 18-30 years in good health. The CDR3 DNA reads TGTGCCAGCAGCTTCGGTGTCCAAAAGGCCCAGTACTTC. This sequence encodes CASSFGVQKAQYF.